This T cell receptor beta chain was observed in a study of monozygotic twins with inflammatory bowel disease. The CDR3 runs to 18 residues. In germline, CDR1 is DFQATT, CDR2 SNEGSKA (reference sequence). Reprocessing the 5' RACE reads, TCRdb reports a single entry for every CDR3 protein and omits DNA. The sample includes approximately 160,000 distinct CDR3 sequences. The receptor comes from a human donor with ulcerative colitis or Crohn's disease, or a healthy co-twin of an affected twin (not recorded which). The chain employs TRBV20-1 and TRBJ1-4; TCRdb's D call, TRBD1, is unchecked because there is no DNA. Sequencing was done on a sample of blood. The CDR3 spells CSARDSRPHAATNEKLFF.